Sequencing of this T cell receptor beta chain was carried out in a study of T-cell reconstitution after alpha-beta-depleted transplantation in children. Unique molecular identifiers were incorporated into the prepared TCRbeta library. TCRdb re-called the PCR reads with MiXCR, one entry per CDR3 protein. There are a few hundred thousand distinct CDR3 sequences in the sample; 43% occur only once, and 27% lies in the top ten. This clonotype was observed once. The CDR3 totals 12 residues. Germline V lookup: CDR1 SQVTM, CDR2 ANQGSEA. V was trimmed by 5 bases and J by 9 bases, leaving 11 bases between them.

This sample comprised PBMCs, obtained before TCRalphabeta/CD19-depleted stem cell transplant. The sequence was collected from a girl aged 2 to 9 with aplastic anemia, due to receive a stem cell transplant. The genes are TRBV29-1 and TRBJ2-6, with D uncertain. CDR3 amino acids: CSVPDGVNVLTF. Written as DNA, the CDR3 is TGCAGCGTTCCAGACGGAGTCAACGTCCTGACTTTC.